The clone carrying this T cell receptor (beta chain) was seen just once. The data derive from a study of control samples from healthy donors and cancer patients. Assay: immunoSEQ multiplex PCR; the TCRdb copy retains only in-frame clones and omits some. Of over 85,000 clones in the sample, approximately 90% were seen once. The CDR3 length is 15 residues. Trimming removed 6 bases from V and 4 bases from J; junction bases left unmatched: 8. Per the germline V gene, CDR1 is MNHEY and CDR2 is SVGEGT. Material for sequencing was blood. This chain joins TRBV6-2 or TRBV6-3 and TRBJ1-5; 8 nucleotides line up with TRBD1. The TCR originated in a woman aged 18 to 35 in good health. CDR3 in amino acids: CASSPTGAGNQPQHF. The DNA of the CDR3 is TGTGCCAGCAGCCCGACAGGGGCGGGGAATCAGCCCCAGCATTTT.